Presented here are 16 T cell receptor beta chains from one specimen sequenced in a study of cytomegalovirus exposure and HLA in healthy donors. A multiplex PCR was run with 60 Vbeta primers and 13 Jbeta primers. The method was immunoSEQ multiplex PCR; TCRdb's version includes in-frame clones alone and lacks a portion of them. The sample contains around 170,000 clones, roughly 75% of which appear only once. Sequences were obtained from PBMCs. These TCRs come from a woman in her 50s in good health and CMV-seropositive.

In this sample, this clone turned up a few times. The chain couples TRBV7-8 to TRBJ2-7; D might be TRBD2 (5 bases). V was cut by 4 bases and J by 6 bases, with 13 bases left in between. Germline V gene lookup returns CDR1 SGHVS and CDR2 FQNEAQ. The CDR3 loop spans 13 amino acids. The CDR3 reads CASSSLLGAEQYF. As DNA, the CDR3 is TGTGCCAGCAGCTCCCTGCTGGGAGCCGAGCAGTACTTC.

The gene calls are TRBV7-2 and TRBJ2-3; a weak D match, TRBD2 (6 bases). Germline assignment: CDR1 SGHTA and CDR2 FQGNSA. Deletions cut 6 bases from V and 0 bases from J, with 13 bases between. The CDR3 length is 15 residues. The CDR3: CASSMGRGSTDTQYF. The CDR3 nucleotides read TGTGCCAGCAGTATGGGGCGGGGAAGCACAGATACGCAGTATTTT.

The gene calls are TRBV10-3 and TRBJ2-7; 8 bases fit TRBD1. CDR3 length: 15 residues. V shed 11 bases and J 6 bases; nucleotides not matched to a gene: 18. The V gene's germline CDR1 is ENHRY and CDR2 SYGVKD. The CDR3 is CAVQTGTGGVGEQYF. The CDR3 DNA is TGTGCCGTCCAAACGGGGACAGGCGGGGTCGGCGAGCAGTACTTC.

The CDR3 is CASSLVAGPRLNTEAFF. The CDR3 DNA reads as TGCGCCAGCAGCTTGGTGGCAGGGCCTAGATTGAACACTGAAGCTTTCTTT. The chain couples TRBV5-1 to TRBJ1-1, with D possibly TRBD1 on 5 matching bases. This CDR3 contains 17 residues. V shed 0 bases and J shed 0 bases, with 15 bases lying between them. CDR1 is SGHRS, CDR2 YFSETQ, per germline.

This clone was seen a handful of times. This rearrangement joins TRBV11-3 to TRBJ2-7; D is ambiguous. Trimming pared 3 bases from V and 2 bases from J, leaving 5 bases between. Germline CDR1 SGHNT, CDR2 YENEEA. CDR3 size: 12 residues. The DNA of the CDR3 is TGTGCCAGCAGCTTTGAGGCCTACGAGCAGTACTTC. This sequence encodes CASSFEAYEQYF.

This sequence joins TRBV5-4 and TRBJ2-1, with TRBD1 matching over 7 bases. Germline-derived CDR1 and CDR2 are SGHNT and YYREEE (reference sequence). This CDR3 has 15 residues. V trimming: 4 bases; J trimming: 1 base; junction bases outside the gene matches: 5. The CDR3 DNA is TGTGCCAGCAGCCGAGGACAGGTATCCTACAATGAGCAGTTCTTC. Encoded protein: CASSRGQVSYNEQFF.

Note on this clone: Relative to the germline gene, one junction end is altered; a read error may explain this. CDR3 region: CASSLSSYTSPLHF. CDR3 in DNA: TGTGCCAGCAGCTTATCGAGTTATACTTCACCCCTCCACTTT. V is TRBV13 and J is TRBJ1-6; D is uncertain. This CDR3 contains 14 residues. The germline V gene encodes CDR1 PRHDT and CDR2 FYEKMQ (reference sequence).

This clone was seen once. The chain's CDR3 is CASSIQAGANVLTF. CDR3 sequence (DNA): TGTGCCAGTAGTATCCAGGCTGGGGCCAACGTCCTGACTTTC. The V and J genes are TRBV19 and TRBJ2-6, with D hard to call. The V gene lost 3 bases and the J gene lost 2 bases, with 5 bases spanning the gap. The CDR3 sequence is 14 residues long. Germline assignment: CDR1 LNHDA and CDR2 SQIVND (reference sequence).

The V gene is TRBV19, the J gene TRBJ2-5; 10 nucleotides align to TRBD1. Germline CDR1 and CDR2: LNHDA and SQIVND (reference sequence). J gave up 13 bases and V 5 bases, and 19 bases lay outside the gene matches. This CDR3 is built from 16 residues. CDR3 residues: CASSPSPDRGVPPVYF. The CDR3 DNA follows: TGTGCCAGTAGTCCTAGCCCGGACAGGGGGGTCCCACCGGTGTACTTC.

This sequence joins TRBV19 and TRBJ1-2; the D is unclear. This CDR3 is 13 amino acids long. The V end was cut by 5 bases, the J end by 4 bases, with 11 bases between. Germline values: CDR1 LNHDA, CDR2 SQIVND (reference sequence). This chain's CDR3 is CASSDSGIYGYTF. In nucleotides, the CDR3 is TGTGCCAGTAGTGATTCGGGGATCTATGGCTACACCTTC.

This clone turned up a few times. V and J are TRBV6-1 and TRBJ1-1, with 8 nucleotides matching TRBD1. Unmatched junction bases numbered 5, after V lost 6 bases and J lost 5 bases. The CDR3 runs to 13 residues. CDR1 is MNHNS, CDR2 SASEGT, per germline. Written as DNA, the CDR3 is TGTGCCAGCAGCTACGACAGGGGAACTGAAGCTTTCTTT. As protein: CASSYDRGTEAFF.

V is TRBV5-1 and J is TRBJ1-1; TRBD1 might be the D (6 bases). CDR1 is SGHRS and CDR2 is YFSETQ in the germline V gene. The CDR3 loop spans 13 amino acids. Trimming left V 0 bases short and J 5 bases short, with 8 bases between. CDR3 sequence (DNA): TGCGCCAGCAGCTTGGACAGGGAAACTGAAGCTTTCTTT. It codes for CASSLDRETEAFF.

Worth noting for this clone: The junction differs from germline at one of its ends, possibly a read error. This chain uses TRBV7-9 with TRBJ1-1, with D perhaps TRBD1 (5 bases). Per germline, CDR1 SEHNR and CDR2 FQNEAQ (reference sequence). The CDR3 totals 18 residues. DNA for the CDR3: TGTTCCAGCAGCTTAGTCTTCGATGATGACGGGGGGAACACTGAAGCTTTCTTT. Protein: CSSSLVFDDDGGNTEAFF.

The rearrangement uses TRBV9 and TRBJ2-5; 7 bases are a match to TRBD1. Germline CDR1 reads SGDLS; CDR2 reads YYNGEE. The CDR3 extends over 17 amino acids. Trimming cost V 3 bases and J 2 bases; bases outside gene matches: 13. The CDR3 reads CASSALVRTGPQETQYF. The CDR3 DNA is TGTGCCAGCAGCGCCCTTGTGAGGACAGGTCCTCAAGAGACCCAGTACTTC.

The chain combines TRBV6-6 with TRBJ2-1; D call uncertain. The CDR3 is 14 amino acids. The germline V and J ends were trimmed by 4 bases and 5 bases, with 12 bases remaining between them. Germline-derived CDR1 and CDR2 are MNHNY and SVGAGI (reference sequence). CDR3 in amino acids: CASSSELFDNEQFF. As DNA, the CDR3 is TGTGCCAGCAGTTCGGAACTATTTGACAATGAGCAGTTCTTC.

The CDR3 sequence is CAWTRSRGEKLFF. Written as DNA, the CDR3 is TGTGCCTGGACTAGGTCTCGGGGTGAAAAACTGTTTTTT. V gene TRBV30 combines with J gene TRBJ1-4; D remains ambiguous. V lost 4 bases to trimming and J lost 7 bases, with 13 bases between them. This CDR3 is built from 13 residues. The V gene's germline CDR1 is GTSNPN and CDR2 SVGIG (reference sequence).